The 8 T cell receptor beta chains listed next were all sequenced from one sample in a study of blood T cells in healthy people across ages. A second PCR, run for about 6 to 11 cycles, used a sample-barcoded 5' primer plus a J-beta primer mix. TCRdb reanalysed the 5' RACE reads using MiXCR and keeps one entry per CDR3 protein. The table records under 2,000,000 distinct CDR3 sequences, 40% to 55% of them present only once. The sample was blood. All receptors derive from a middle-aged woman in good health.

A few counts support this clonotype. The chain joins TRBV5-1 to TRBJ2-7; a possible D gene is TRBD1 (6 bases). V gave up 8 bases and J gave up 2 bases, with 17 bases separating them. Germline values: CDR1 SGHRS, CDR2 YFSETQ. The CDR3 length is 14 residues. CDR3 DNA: TGCGCCAGTTCGGACAGCCCAAGTACCTACGAGCAGTACTTC. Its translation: CASSDSPSTYEQYF.

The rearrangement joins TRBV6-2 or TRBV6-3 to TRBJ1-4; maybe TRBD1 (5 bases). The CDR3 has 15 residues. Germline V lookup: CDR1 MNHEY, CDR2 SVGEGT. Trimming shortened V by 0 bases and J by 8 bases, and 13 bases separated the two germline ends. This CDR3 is CASSYSKGVAEKLFF. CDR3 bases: TGTGCCAGCAGTTACTCGAAAGGGGTGGCCGAAAAACTGTTTTTT.

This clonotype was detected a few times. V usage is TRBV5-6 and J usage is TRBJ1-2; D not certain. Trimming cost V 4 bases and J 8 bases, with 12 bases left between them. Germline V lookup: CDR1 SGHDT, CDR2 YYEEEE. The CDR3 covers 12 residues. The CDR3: CASSPLLGGYTF. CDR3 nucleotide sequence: TGTGCCAGCAGCCCCCTGTTGGGCGGCTACACCTTC.

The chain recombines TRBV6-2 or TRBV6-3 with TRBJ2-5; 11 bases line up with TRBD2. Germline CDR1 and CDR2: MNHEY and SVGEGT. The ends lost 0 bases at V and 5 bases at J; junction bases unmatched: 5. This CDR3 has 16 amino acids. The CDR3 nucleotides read TGTGCCAGCAGTTACTCAGTAGCGGGGGGGAGGGAGACCCAGTACTTC. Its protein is CASSYSVAGGRETQYF.

CDR3 bases: TGTGCCAGCAGCCAACGGCTAGGCTACCCAGAAAATGAGCAGTTCTTC. This codes for CASSQRLGYPENEQFF. The V and J genes are TRBV4-2 and TRBJ2-1; D is ambiguous. The CDR3 runs 16 residues. The germline CDR1 and CDR2 sequences are LGHNA and YNFKEQ. Trimming took 2 bases from V and 7 from J, leaving 18 bases between them.

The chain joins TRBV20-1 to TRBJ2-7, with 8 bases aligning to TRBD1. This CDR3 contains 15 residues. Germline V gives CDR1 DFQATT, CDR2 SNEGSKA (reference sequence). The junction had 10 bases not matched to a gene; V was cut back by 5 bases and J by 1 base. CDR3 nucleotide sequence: TGCAGTGCTCTGTGGTACCAGGGGGCGTCCTACGAGCAGTACTTC. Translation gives CSALWYQGASYEQYF.

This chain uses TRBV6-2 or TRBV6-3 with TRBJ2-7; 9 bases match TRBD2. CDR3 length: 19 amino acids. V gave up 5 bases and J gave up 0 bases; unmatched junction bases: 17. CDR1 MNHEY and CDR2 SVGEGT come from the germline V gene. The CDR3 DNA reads TGTGCCAGCAGTCCTATGATAGCGGGGGCCGTACCTCGCTCCTACGAGCAGTACTTC. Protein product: CASSPMIAGAVPRSYEQYF.

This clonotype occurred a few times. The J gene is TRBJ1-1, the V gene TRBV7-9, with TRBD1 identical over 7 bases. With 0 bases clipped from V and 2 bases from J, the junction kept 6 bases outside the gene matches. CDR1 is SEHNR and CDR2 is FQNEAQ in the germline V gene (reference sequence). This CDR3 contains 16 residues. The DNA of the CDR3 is TGTGCCAGCAGCTTAGCTGCCGGGACAGCAAACACTGAAGCTTTCTTT. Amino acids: CASSLAAGTANTEAFF.